Each of the 30 T cell receptor beta chains below was sequenced from the same sample in a study of type 1 and type 2 diabetes patients. Amplification started from genomic DNA. The TCR beta CDR3 region was amplified using 30 forward and 13 reverse primers. TCRdb re-called the multiplex PCR reads with MiXCR, one entry per CDR3 protein. The sample holds approximately 260,000 distinct CDR3 sequences, roughly 48% seen once. Sequencing was performed on peripheral blood mononuclear cells (PBMCs). These TCRs come from a man younger than 35 with type 2 diabetes.

This clonotype was counted a few times. The chain combines TRBV7-2 with TRBJ1-2, with D possibly being TRBD1 (5 bases). The CDR3 sequence is 13 residues long. CDR1 and CDR2 from the germline V gene are SGHTA and FQGNSA. V lost 3 bases to trimming and J lost 6 bases, with 11 bases between them. CDR3: CASSFVGGDGYTF. CDR3 sequence (DNA): TGTGCCAGCAGCTTTGTGGGGGGGGATGGCTACACCTTC.

J is TRBJ1-1 and V is TRBV12-3 or TRBV12-4, with 7 bases aligning to TRBD1. Trimming cost V 6 bases and J 6 bases; bases outside gene matches: 10. The CDR3 loop spans 14 amino acids. Written as DNA, the CDR3 is TGTGCCAGCAGCCGACCGGCAGGGGGACCTGAAGCTTTCTTT. Translation gives CASSRPAGGPEAFF.

CDR3 loop: CSARGLGGYGYTF. CDR3 in DNA: TGCAGTGCTAGAGGGTTGGGGGGTTACGGCTACACCTTC. V and J are TRBV20-1 and TRBJ1-2, with D perhaps matching TRBD1 (5 bases). Between the trimmed V and J ends, which lost 1 base and 8 bases, there was a span of 14 bases. In germline, CDR1 is DFQATT, CDR2 SNEGSKA (reference sequence). The CDR3 extends over 13 amino acids.

As regards this clonotype: A much larger clone differs by one base, so this may be a read error. The conserved phenylalanine or tryptophan normally closing the CDR3 is absent here, so this likely arose from a read error. V and J are TRBV10-3 and TRBJ1-1, with TRBD1 identical over 7 bases. This CDR3 has 17 residues. Unmatched junction bases numbered 13, after V lost 2 bases and J lost 4 bases. The V gene's germline CDR1 is ENHRY and CDR2 SYGVKD. The CDR3 reads CAISERTGVGISTEAFY. CDR3 nucleotide sequence: TGTGCCATCAGTGAGAGAACAGGGGTCGGTATTAGCACTGAAGCTTTCTAT.

V gene TRBV6-5 combines with J gene TRBJ2-5; tentatively, D is TRBD1 (5 bases). V was trimmed by 6 bases and J by 9 bases, leaving 14 bases between them. The V gene's germline CDR1 is MNHEY and CDR2 SVGAGI. This CDR3 contains 12 residues. In DNA form, the CDR3 reads TGTGCCAGCAGAGACAGCATGGCGGCCCAGTACTTC. It yields the protein CASRDSMAAQYF.

CDR3 in amino acids: CASYNNYGYTF. DNA of the CDR3: TGTGCCAGCTACAATAACTATGGCTACACCTTC. The chain combines TRBV28 with TRBJ1-2; the D is unclear. CDR1 and CDR2 from the germline V gene are MDHEN and SYDVKM. V lost 8 bases and J lost 1, with 5 bases in between. The CDR3 runs to 11 residues.

The J gene is TRBJ1-2, the V gene TRBV20-1; D perhaps matches TRBD1 (5 bases). From germline, CDR1 is DFQATT and CDR2 SNEGSKA (reference sequence). Trimming cost V 0 bases and J 6 bases, with 17 bases left between them. This CDR3 is 15 amino acids long. The CDR3 loop reads CSARDLGTAGDGYTF. The CDR3 nucleotides read TGCAGTGCTAGAGATCTGGGGACGGCCGGAGATGGCTACACCTTC.

The J gene is TRBJ2-5, the V gene TRBV2; no firm D call. The CDR3 totals 13 residues. The V end lost 2 bases, the J end lost 5 bases, and 9 bases lay between the germline ends. In germline, CDR1 is SNHLY, CDR2 FYNNEI. The CDR3 sequence: CASSEKAPETQYF. CDR3 DNA: TGTGCCAGCAGTGAAAAAGCACCGGAGACCCAGTACTTC.

V is TRBV2 and J is TRBJ1-2; D unresolved. V was trimmed by 4 bases and J by 0 bases, leaving 12 bases between them. The germline gives CDR1 SNHLY, CDR2 FYNNEI. This CDR3 has 15 residues. CDR3 DNA sequence: TGTGCCAGCAGTGGGAGCCCCTTACCTAACTATGGCTACACCTTC. Translating gives CASSGSPLPNYGYTF.

The chain has TRBV7-9 and TRBJ1-2; D gene ambiguous. CDR3 length: 17 amino acids. Trimming pared 1 base from V and 4 bases from J, leaving 19 bases between. Germline CDR1 and CDR2: SEHNR and FQNEAQ (reference sequence). The CDR3: CASSLGGDGVESYGYTF. In DNA form, the CDR3 reads TGTGCCAGCAGCTTAGGGGGAGACGGAGTGGAGTCCTATGGCTACACCTTC.

Note on this clonotype: The CDR3 carries no conserved terminal phenylalanine or tryptophan, so it likely arises from a read error. The J gene is TRBJ2-3, the V gene TRBV30; TRBD2 might be the D (5 bases). Trimming cost V 7 bases and J 4 bases, with 15 bases left between them. The CDR3 length is 13 residues. Germline V CDR1 and CDR2: GTSNPN, SVGIG (reference sequence). CDR3 coding DNA: TGTGCCTCTAATCAAGGGAGTTCAGATACGCAGTATTCT. It translates to CASNQGSSDTQYS.

This clonotype was seen at least ten times. The V call is TRBV2, the J call TRBJ2-7; 9 nucleotides align to TRBD1. The CDR3 spans 18 residues. With V trimmed by 8 bases and J by 3 bases, 20 bases remained unmatched. Germline CDR1 is SNHLY and CDR2 is FYNNEI. The CDR3 sequence: CASSDPGTGNSWGYEQYF. The CDR3 DNA reads as TGTGCCAGCTCCGACCCCGGGACAGGGAACTCTTGGGGCTACGAGCAGTACTTC.

This clonotype has at least ten counts. The V call is TRBV20-1, the J call TRBJ2-5; D is unclear. V shed 4 bases and J shed 7 bases, with 7 bases lying between them. Germline V lookup: CDR1 DFQATT, CDR2 SNEGSKA (reference sequence). The CDR3 has 10 residues. CDR3 amino acids: CSATFGTQYF. The CDR3 region has the DNA TGCAGTGCTACGTTTGGGACCCAGTACTTC.

The genes are TRBV19 and TRBJ1-2; no definite D call. Germline V gene lookup returns CDR1 LNHDA and CDR2 SQIVND (reference sequence). The CDR3 runs 15 residues. Trimming took 5 bases from V and 5 from J, leaving 18 bases between them. The CDR3 DNA follows: TGTGCCAGTAGTCAGTTATGGACGGTGGAATATGGCTACACCTTC. Its protein is CASSQLWTVEYGYTF.

The chain recombines TRBV9 with TRBJ1-1; TRBD1 might be the D (5 bases). Germline V gene data show CDR1 as SGDLS and CDR2 as YYNGEE. This CDR3 has 14 amino acids. The germline V and J ends were trimmed by 0 bases and 2 bases, with 8 bases remaining between them. Here the CDR3 DNA reads TGTGCCAGCAGCGTAGTCAGGGATAACACTGAAGCTTTCTTT. It is translated as CASSVVRDNTEAFF.

The rearrangement uses TRBV25-1 and TRBJ1-1; 8 nucleotides agree with TRBD1. The V gene end was trimmed by 0 bases and the J gene end by 4 bases; junction bases not matched to a gene: 16. Germline V gives CDR1 MGHDK, CDR2 SYGVNS. CDR3 length equals 19 residues. The CDR3 nucleotides are TGTGCCAGCAGTGAATACCCCCACTGGAACAGGGGGAGAGGCACTGAAGCTTTCTTT. Translation: CASSEYPHWNRGRGTEAFF.

The gene calls are TRBV5-1 and TRBJ1-2; D is uncertain. Trimming took off 0 bases at V and 5 bases at J, with 14 bases between the two ends. Germline V CDR1 and CDR2: SGHRS, YFSETQ. The CDR3 covers 15 residues. The CDR3 nucleotides read TGCGCCAGCAGCTTGGCCGAAGGACGCGGGTATGGCTACACCTTC. Its translation: CASSLAEGRGYGYTF.

This clonotype was picked up a small number of times. The genes are TRBV19 and TRBJ2-2, with no clear D. The CDR3 is 15 residues long. Trimming shortened V by 5 bases and J by 2 bases, and 12 bases separated the two germline ends. Germline values: CDR1 LNHDA, CDR2 SQIVND (reference sequence). CDR3: CASSDTRGNTGELFF. CDR3 bases: TGTGCCAGTAGTGATACCCGCGGAAACACCGGGGAGCTGTTTTTT.

The chain carries TRBV7-3 and TRBJ2-1; possibly TRBD2 for D (7 bases). CDR3 length: 15 amino acids. Trimming took off 0 bases at V and 3 bases at J, with 9 bases between the two ends. Germline CDR1 SGHTA, CDR2 FQGTGA. As DNA, the CDR3 is TGTGCCAGCAGCTTAACGGGAGGGGGCTACAATGAGCAGTTCTTC. As protein: CASSLTGGGYNEQFF.

The chain combines TRBV20-1 with TRBJ2-7; no clear D gene. Germline V gene lookup returns CDR1 DFQATT and CDR2 SNEGSKA (reference sequence). The CDR3 is made up of 13 amino acids. The ends were cut back, 6 bases at V and 0 bases at J, with 12 bases in the middle. The CDR3, as DNA: TGCAGTGCCACCGGGCTGGGCTCCTACGAGCAGTACTTC. Residues: CSATGLGSYEQYF.

This chain joins TRBV10-3 and TRBJ1-6; no firm D call. CDR1 is ENHRY and CDR2 is SYGVKD in the germline V gene. This CDR3 is 13 amino acids long. Trimming stripped 6 bases from V and 7 bases from J, with 10 bases between. CDR3 bases: TGTGCCATCAGCGGGAACGGGAATTCACCCCTCCACTTT. It specifies CAISGNGNSPLHF.

This clonotype was detected a few times. The rearrangement joins TRBV4-1 to TRBJ1-6, with D perhaps matching TRBD1 (5 bases). The germline V and J ends were trimmed by 4 bases and 6 bases, with 19 bases remaining between them. CDR1 and CDR2 from the germline V gene are MGHRA and YSYEKL. The CDR3 contains 17 residues. CDR3 sequence: CASSLSQARQINSPLHF. CDR3 sequence (DNA): TGCGCCAGCAGCCTGTCACAGGCGCGGCAAATTAATTCACCCCTCCACTTT.

This clonotype was recorded at least ten times. The chain couples TRBV10-2 to TRBJ1-1; the D is unclear. The length of the CDR3 is 13 residues. Germline CDR1 WSHSY, CDR2 SAAADI. V lost 2 bases, J lost 6 bases, and 10 bases lay in between. DNA for the CDR3: TGCGCCAGCAGTGAGGTCATAGCCGCTGAAGCTTTCTTT. It specifies CASSEVIAAEAFF.

This clonotype was recorded a few times. The gene calls are TRBV30 and TRBJ1-1; the D is unclear. V lost 3 bases and J 0 bases, leaving 14 bases between the germline ends. From germline, CDR1 is GTSNPN and CDR2 SVGIG (reference sequence). This CDR3 is 15 amino acids long. CDR3 nucleotides: TGTGCCTGGAGGTATTCCGAATTCATGAACACTGAAGCTTTCTTT. As protein: CAWRYSEFMNTEAFF.

This clonotype has only a few counts. This chain uses TRBV27 with TRBJ1-4; D is perhaps TRBD1 (5 bases). The germline CDR1 and CDR2 sequences are MNHEY and SMNVEV (reference sequence). Trimming removed 6 bases at V and 10 bases at J, with 12 bases between. CDR3 length: 12 amino acids. The DNA for the CDR3 is TGTGCCAGCAGGCAGGGACCCGGAAAACTGTTTTTT. Translation: CASRQGPGKLFF.

This clonotype has a count of ten or more. The chain uses TRBV27 and TRBJ2-7; unclear D gene. Per germline, CDR1 MNHEY and CDR2 SMNVEV (reference sequence). With 3 bases removed from V and 3 bases from J, the gap between germline ends came to 12 bases. The CDR3 totals 14 residues. In nucleotides, the CDR3 is TGTGCCAGCAGTTTGAGGTCGGTCGGCTACGAGCAGTACTTC. The encoded protein is CASSLRSVGYEQYF.

The chain joins TRBV19 to TRBJ2-7; the D call may be TRBD1 or TRBD2 (5 bases each). Germline CDR1 reads LNHDA; CDR2 reads SQIVND (reference sequence). V lost 6 bases and J 5 bases, leaving 20 bases between the germline ends. This CDR3 is built from 15 residues. The CDR3 spells CASRPTGTSGHEQYF. CDR3 nucleotides: TGTGCCAGTAGACCAACCGGGACCTCGGGCCACGAGCAGTACTTC.

Concerning this clonotype itself: The junction shows a germline mismatch at one end, possibly a read error. The chain links TRBV30 to TRBJ2-1; TRBD2 matches at 11 bases. The CDR3 runs to 14 residues. Per the germline V gene, CDR1 is GTSNPN and CDR2 is SVGIG (reference sequence). The DNA of the CDR3 is TGTGCCTGGAGTCTAGCGGGAGGCTACGATGAGCAGTTCTTC. Translation: CAWSLAGGYDEQFF.

This clonotype was detected only a few times. V usage is TRBV25-1 and J usage is TRBJ1-1; TRBD1 is a possible D gene (5 bases). Germline V gene sequence: CDR1 MGHDK, CDR2 SYGVNS. The CDR3 has 15 residues. Deletions cut 6 bases from V and 0 bases from J, with 14 bases between. The DNA of the CDR3 is TGTGCCAGCAGCCAAAGGCCAGGGATGAACACTGAAGCTTTCTTT. Encoded protein: CASSQRPGMNTEAFF.

The rearrangement uses TRBV10-2 and TRBJ2-7; perhaps TRBD2 as D (6 bases). Germline V gives CDR1 WSHSY, CDR2 SAAADI. The germline V and J ends were trimmed by 0 bases and 5 bases, with 14 bases remaining between them. The length of the CDR3 is 15 residues. In nucleotides, the CDR3 is TGCGCCAGCAGTGAGTCATTCCCGGGGAGGAACGAGCAGTACTTC. Protein product: CASSESFPGRNEQYF.